A single sample gave rise to the 8 T cell receptor beta chains below, sequenced in a study of blood T cell repertoires in COVID-19. This table comes from immunoSEQ multiplex PCR, and its TCRdb copy is limited to in-frame clones, with some not included. The sample shows roughly 250,000 clones, more than 60% of them seen only once. What was sequenced was peripheral blood. These receptors came from a woman in her thirties or forties with active or convalescent COVID-19.

Remarks on this clone: The sample carries other DNA sequences with the same CDR3. The chain carries TRBV19 and TRBJ1-5, with no clear D. The CDR3 sequence is 13 residues long. Germline V lookup: CDR1 LNHDA, CDR2 SQIVND (reference sequence). Between the trimmed V and J ends, which lost 5 bases and 0 bases, there was a span of 5 bases. The DNA of the CDR3 is TGTGCCAGTAGTCCTACTAGCAATCAGCCCCAGCATTTT. Protein: CASSPTSNQPQHF.

The chain is built from TRBV3-1 (or the pseudogene TRBV3-2) and TRBJ2-5; TRBD1 is a possible D gene (6 bases). Germline CDR1 LGHDT, CDR2 YNNKEL (reference sequence). The germline V and J ends were trimmed by 4 bases and 1 base, with 10 bases remaining between them. The CDR3 has 14 amino acids. CDR3 sequence (DNA): TGTGCCAGCAGCCGAGGACAGCTCCAAGAGACCCAGTACTTC. This sequence encodes CASSRGQLQETQYF.

The gene calls are TRBV10-3 and TRBJ2-5; 7 positions agree with TRBD1. Trimming cost V 4 bases and J 3 bases; bases outside gene matches: 8. The CDR3 is made up of 15 amino acids. The germline V gene has CDR1 ENHRY and CDR2 SYGVKD. CDR3 DNA: TGTGCCATCAGTGTCGAGGTGGGACAGAAAGAGACCCAGTACTTC. Its protein product is CAISVEVGQKETQYF.

J is TRBJ1-2 and V is TRBV10-3; D perhaps matches TRBD1 (5 bases). Between the trimmed V and J ends, which lost 6 bases and 1 base, there was a span of 9 bases. Germline loops: CDR1 ENHRY, CDR2 SYGVKD. The CDR3 runs to 13 residues. Here the CDR3 reads CAIRGDSNYGYTF. The CDR3, as DNA: TGTGCCATCAGGGGTGACAGTAACTATGGCTACACCTTC.

This chain links TRBV7-3 with TRBJ2-2; TRBD2 is a possible D gene (6 bases). Trimming removed 5 bases from V and 5 bases from J, with 15 bases in between. This CDR3 spans 15 amino acids. Germline CDR1 reads SGHTA; CDR2 reads FQGTGA. CDR3 DNA sequence: TGTGCCAGCAGCCTCGGAACGGGGAGGACCGGGGAGCTGTTTTTT. This encodes CASSLGTGRTGELFF.

Only one count was recorded for this clone. The junction does not match germline at one end; this may be a read error. The rearrangement uses TRBV13 and TRBJ2-1; 9 nucleotides agree with TRBD1. This CDR3 has 13 residues. The germline V gene has CDR1 PRHDT and CDR2 FYEKMQ (reference sequence). The CDR3, as DNA: TGTGCCAGTAGCTCGGGACAGGGCAATGAGCAGTTCTTC. Translated: CASSSGQGNEQFF.

The chain uses TRBV4-2 and TRBJ1-4, with 7 bases that match TRBD1. The J segment lost 7 bases and the V segment lost 4 bases, leaving 3 bases of the junction unmatched. This CDR3 contains 13 residues. Germline V gene lookup returns CDR1 LGHNA and CDR2 YNFKEQ. The CDR3 region has the DNA TGTGCCAGCAGCCGCCCAGGGGGTGAAAAACTGTTTTTT. Encoded protein: CASSRPGGEKLFF.

CDR3 bases: TGCAGTGCCCGCGCAGGGGTCGGCTACACCTTC. This gives the protein CSARAGVGYTF. The chain uses TRBV20-1 and TRBJ1-2; D might be TRBD1 (6 bases). The V and J ends lost 6 bases and 8 bases respectively, with 13 bases between them. The length of the CDR3 is 11 residues. The V gene's germline CDR1 is DFQATT and CDR2 SNEGSKA (reference sequence).